The present T cell receptor (beta chain) was sequenced within a study of Ad26.COV2.S vaccination and SARS-CoV-2 variants. Study-wide background: The study gave Ad26.COV2.S intramuscularly, once or twice 56 days apart. Regarding the study as a whole: Reports say spike-specific CD8+ and CD4+ T cell responses covered substantial breadth after vaccination.

Sequenced by immunoSEQ multiplex PCR; TCRdb stores in-frame clones only, minus some. The sample has hundreds of thousands of clones, around 92% seen once. V was pared by 8 bases and J by 0 bases, with 22 bases between. Germline-derived CDR1 and CDR2 are SGHTA and FQGNSA. This CDR3 has 17 residues. Specified treatment: 15 to 20 received Ad26.COV2.S at low or high dose, single or two shots; 5 received placebo; per-sample allocation not given. Sampling was performed 63 days after the first vaccine or placebo injection. A Boston adult aged 18-55 years was the donor. Ad26.COV2.S expressed prefusion-stabilized spike from the original Wuhan strain. About this clone: Its matching antigen is unknown.

The specimen comprised peripheral blood, sampled in a trial of Ad26.COV2.S vaccine versus placebo. This TCR was recovered from a person aged 18-65 years who received the Ad26.COV2.S COVID-19 vaccine or a placebo. The chain combines TRBV7-2 with TRBJ1-1; TRBD1 is a possible D gene (5 bases). CDR3 loop: CASVPQGSTVMNTEAFF. The CDR3 coding sequence is TGTGCCAGCGTCCCGCAGGGTTCGACAGTGATGAACACTGAAGCTTTCTTT. The entire variable domain, with the rest obtained from reference TRBV7-2 and TRBJ1-1, is as follows: GAGVSQSPSNKVTEKGKDVELRCDPISGHTALYWYRQSLGQGLEFLIYFQGNSAPDKSGLPSDRFSAERTGGSVSTLTIQRTQQEDSAVYLCASVPQGSTVMNTEAFFGQGTRLTVV.